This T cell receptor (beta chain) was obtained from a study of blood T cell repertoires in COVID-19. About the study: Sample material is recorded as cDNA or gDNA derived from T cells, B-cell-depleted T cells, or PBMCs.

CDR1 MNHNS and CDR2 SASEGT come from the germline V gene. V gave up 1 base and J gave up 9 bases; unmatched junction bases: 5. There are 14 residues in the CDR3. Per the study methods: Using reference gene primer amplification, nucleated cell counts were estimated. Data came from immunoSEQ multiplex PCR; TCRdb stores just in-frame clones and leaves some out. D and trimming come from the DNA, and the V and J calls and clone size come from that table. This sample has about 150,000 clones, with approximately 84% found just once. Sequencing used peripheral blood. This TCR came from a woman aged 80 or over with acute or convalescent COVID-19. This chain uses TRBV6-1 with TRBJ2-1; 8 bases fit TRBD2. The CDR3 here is CASSEGNSGIEQFF. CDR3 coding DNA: TGTGCCAGCAGTGAAGGGAATAGCGGGATTGAGCAGTTCTTC.